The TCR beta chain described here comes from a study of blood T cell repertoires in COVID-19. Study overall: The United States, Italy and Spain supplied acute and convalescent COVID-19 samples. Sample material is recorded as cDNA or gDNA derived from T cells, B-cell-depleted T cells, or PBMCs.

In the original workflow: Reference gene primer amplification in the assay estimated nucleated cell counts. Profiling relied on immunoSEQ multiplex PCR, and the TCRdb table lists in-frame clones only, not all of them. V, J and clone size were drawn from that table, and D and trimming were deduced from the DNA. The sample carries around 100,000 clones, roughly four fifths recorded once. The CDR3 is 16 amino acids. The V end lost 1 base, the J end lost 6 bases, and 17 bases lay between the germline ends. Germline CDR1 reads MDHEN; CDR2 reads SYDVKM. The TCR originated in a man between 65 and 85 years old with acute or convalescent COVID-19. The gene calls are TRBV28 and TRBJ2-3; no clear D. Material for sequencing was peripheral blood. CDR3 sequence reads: CASSLSVSKAPDTQYF. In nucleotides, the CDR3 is TGTGCCAGCAGTTTATCTGTCTCGAAAGCCCCCGATACGCAGTATTTT.